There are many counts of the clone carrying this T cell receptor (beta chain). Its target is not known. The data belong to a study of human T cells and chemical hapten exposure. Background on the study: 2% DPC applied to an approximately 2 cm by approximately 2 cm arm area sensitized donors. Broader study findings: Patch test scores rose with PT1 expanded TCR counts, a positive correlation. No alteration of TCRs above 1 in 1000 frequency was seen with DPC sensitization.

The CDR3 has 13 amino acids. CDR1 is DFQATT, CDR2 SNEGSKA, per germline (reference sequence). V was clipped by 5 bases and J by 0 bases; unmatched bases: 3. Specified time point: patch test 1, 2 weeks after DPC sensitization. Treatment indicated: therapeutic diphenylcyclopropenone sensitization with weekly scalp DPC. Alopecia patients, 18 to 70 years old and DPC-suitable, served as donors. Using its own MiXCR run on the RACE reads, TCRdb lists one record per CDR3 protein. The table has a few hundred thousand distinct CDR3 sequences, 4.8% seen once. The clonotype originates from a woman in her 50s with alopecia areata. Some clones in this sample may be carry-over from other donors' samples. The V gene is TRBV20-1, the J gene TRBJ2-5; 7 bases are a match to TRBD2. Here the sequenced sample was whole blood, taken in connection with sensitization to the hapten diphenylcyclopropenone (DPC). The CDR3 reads CSAGEGNQETQYF. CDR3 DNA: TGCAGTGCTGGGGAGGGGAACCAAGAGACCCAGTACTTC.